This T cell receptor beta chain was profiled in a study of blood T cell repertoires in COVID-19. Study-level information: Donors in the United States, Italy and Spain gave samples during acute or convalescent COVID-19. T cells, B-cell-depleted T cells, or PBMCs supplied cDNA or gDNA.

In the source study's methods: Quantification of nucleated cells was approximated via reference gene primer amplification. Sequencing was performed with immunoSEQ multiplex PCR; in TCRdb, only in-frame clones are kept and a portion is missing. V and J calls and clone size are as listed in that table; D and trimming were resolved from the DNA. Of hundreds of thousands of clones listed, approximately 80% are singletons. Seattle participants joined during active infection and were tracked over time. Germline V gene lookup returns CDR1 ENHRY and CDR2 SYGVKD. J lost 6 bases, V lost 8 bases, and 10 bases had no gene match. The CDR3 loop spans 15 amino acids.

This clonotype originated in an elderly woman with COVID-19, enrolled during active disease. The sample comprised peripheral blood. The V call is TRBV10-3, the J call TRBJ2-7; TRBD2 aligns across 13 bases. CDR3 in amino acids: CAIGIAGLAGSEQYF. For the CDR3, the DNA is TGTGCCATCGGGATCGCGGGACTAGCGGGGTCCGAGCAGTACTTC.